The rows below give T cell receptor beta chains drawn from one sample of a study of blood T cell repertoires in COVID-19. TCRdb keeps only in-frame clones here, not all; method: immunoSEQ multiplex PCR. The sample records about 150,000 clones, 70% to 85% being singletons. The specimen was peripheral blood. All receptors come from a woman aged 60-75 years with acute or convalescent COVID-19. Each CDR3 is given with its conserved first and last residue. The D gene is left open where the match is weak. Only some rows state a clone size, as once, few, many or a class for expanded clones.

D gene	clone size	V gene	J gene	CDR3 DNA	CDR3 protein
TRBD1	.	TRBV7-9	TRBJ1-1	TGTGCCAGCAGCTTACGACAGGGAGCCACTGAAGCTTTCTTT	CASSLRQGATEAFF
TRBD1	.	TRBV6-5	TRBJ1-2	TGTGCCAGCAGGGGACAGCGATATGGCTACACCTTC	CASRGQRYGYTF
.	.	TRBV5-1	TRBJ1-3	TGCGCCAGCAGCTCCGCTATCTCTGGAAACACCATATATTTT	CASSSAISGNTIYF
.	.	TRBV5-1	TRBJ2-5	TGCGCCAGCACCCCAGGGGTCCAAGAGACCCAGTACTTC	CASTPGVQETQYF
.	.	TRBV23-1	TRBJ1-2	TGCGCCAGCAGTCAATCGGGCGGGGGCCGAAACAATTATGGCTACACCTTC	CASSQSGGGRNNYGYTF
.	.	TRBV5-1	TRBJ1-1	TGCGCCAACCCGGAGGGGTGGGGCACCACAAATTCGTTTTGGATGAACACTGAAGCTTTCTTT	CANPEGWGTTNSFWMNTEAFF
TRBD1	.	TRBV19	TRBJ2-3	TGTGCCAGTAGTCTCTCAGGGGGCTTGGCAGATACGCAGTATTTT	CASSLSGGLADTQYF
.	.	TRBV12-3/TRBV12-4	TRBJ1-1	TGTGCCAGCAGTCGGGGGGCCACTGAAGCTTTCTTT	CASSRGATEAFF
.	.	TRBV5-4	TRBJ2-2	TGTGCCAGCAGCTTAGGACAGAACACCGGGGAGCTGTTTTTT	CASSLGQNTGELFF
.	.	TRBV5-1	TRBJ2-5	TGCGCCAGCAGCTTGGAGTGGAACCGGGGGGAGACCCAGTACTTC	CASSLEWNRGETQYF
TRBD1	once	TRBV7-9	TRBJ1-1	TGTGCCAGCAGTCAACGACAGGGGACCACGAACACTGAAGCTTTCTTT	CASSQRQGTTNTEAFF
TRBD1	.	TRBV28	TRBJ1-2	TGTGCCAGCAGCCGACAGGGTTTGAGGTATGGCTACACCTTC	CASSRQGLRYGYTF
.	.	TRBV6-5	TRBJ2-6	TGTGCCACCCCGTGGGGGCTTGGGGCCAACGTCCTGACTTTC	CATPWGLGANVLTF
TRBD1	.	TRBV11-1	TRBJ2-1	TGTGCCAGCAGCTTCGGACAGGGGTGGTTCAATGAGCAGTTCTTC	CASSFGQGWFNEQFF
TRBD1	.	TRBV10-3	TRBJ1-5	TGTGCCATCAGTGAAGGGACAGATCAGCCCCAGCATTTT	CAISEGTDQPQHF
.	.	TRBV6-5	TRBJ1-2	TGTGCCAGCAGTTACTCATATACTAACTATGGCTACACCTTC	CASSYSYTNYGYTF
.	.	TRBV5-1	TRBJ1-6	TGCGCCAGCAGCAAGTGGGGGGAGGGAAGTTCACCCCTCCACTTT	CASSKWGEGSSPLHF
.	.	TRBV5-1	TRBJ1-6	TGCGCCAGCAGCTTGGCCGGCCAGCGCTCCTATAATTCACCCCTCCACTTT	CASSLAGQRSYNSPLHF
TRBD1	.	TRBV5-1	TRBJ1-2	TGCGCCAGCAGCGCAGGGACAGGGAATGGCTACACCTTC	CASSAGTGNGYTF
TRBD2	.	TRBV11-2	TRBJ2-7	TGTGCCAGCAGCTTAGGGGCGGGGGGGCCCTACGAGCAGTACTTC	CASSLGAGGPYEQYF
.	once	TRBV19	TRBJ1-1	TGTGCCAGTAGTACCCGCGGGGGGTGGGACACTGAAGCTTTCTTT	CASSTRGGWDTEAFF
.	.	TRBV19	TRBJ1-3	TGTGCCAGTAGTACAGGACTTGGAAACACCATATATTTT	CASSTGLGNTIYF
TRBD2	.	TRBV6-1	TRBJ2-1	TGTGCCAGCAGTGAAGCAGCGACTAGCGCTCATGAGCAGTTCTTC	CASSEAATSAHEQFF
TRBD2	.	TRBV7-7	TRBJ2-1	TGTGCTAGCAGCTTAGCCCCTGTAGCGGGGGGATTCAATGAGCAGTTCTTC	CASSLAPVAGGFNEQFF
.	.	TRBV5-1	TRBJ1-1	TGCGCCAGCAGCCTATTAGGCGGCTCCGGCACTGAAGCTTTCTTT	CASSLLGGSGTEAFF
TRBD1	.	TRBV6-5	TRBJ2-2	TGTGCCAGCAGTTACCGGTGGGACAGGGCGACCGGGGAGCTGTTTTTT	CASSYRWDRATGELFF
.	.	TRBV18	TRBJ1-1	TGTGCCAGCTCACCCGACAGGCCCACGACGAACACTGAAGCTTTCTTT	CASSPDRPTTNTEAFF
.	.	TRBV10-3	TRBJ1-2	TGTGCCATCAGTGATTGGGCTGAAGGAGGCTACACCTTC	CAISDWAEGGYTF
.	.	TRBV3-1/TRBV3-2	TRBJ1-6	TGTGCCAGCAGCCACCTCGGGGGGTCACCCCTCCACTTT	CASSHLGGSPLHF
.	.	TRBV7-2	TRBJ2-1	TGTGCCACTAAGCTTAACCAAGCTGCGGGGCTTCGCAATGAGCAGTTCTTC	CATKLNQAAGLRNEQFF
.	once	TRBV12-3/TRBV12-4	TRBJ1-2	TGTGCCAGCAGTTTCGGGGGGCATGGCTACACCTTC	CASSFGGHGYTF
.	.	TRBV5-1	TRBJ2-1	TGCGCCAGCAGCTTGGCCTGGCGGGGCTCCTACAATGAGCAGTTCTTC	CASSLAWRGSYNEQFF
.	few	TRBV7-6	TRBJ2-1	TGTGCCAGCAGCCCCCGGGGGACAGTGGGCAATGAGCAGTTCTTC	CASSPRGTVGNEQFF
.	.	TRBV7-2	TRBJ1-2	TGTGCCAGCAGCCGAGGACAGTTCTATGGCTACACCTTC	CASSRGQFYGYTF
.	.	TRBV24-1	TRBJ1-1	TGTGCCACGAGAGCCCCAGGTGTGGGGCGGGCTTTCTTT	CATRAPGVGRAFF
.	.	TRBV24-1	TRBJ2-3	TGTGCCACCAGTGATTTAGGAGGGCCTAGCACAGATACGCAGTATTTT	CATSDLGGPSTDTQYF
.	.	TRBV11-2	TRBJ2-5	TGTGCCAGCAGCTTGGGGAGAGGCAGGCCCATCCAAGAGACCCAGTACTTC	CASSLGRGRPIQETQYF
TRBD1	.	TRBV23-1	TRBJ1-5	TGCGCCAGCAGTCCTACCTCGACAGGGGAAAGGTTCTCTATCCAGCCCCAGCATTTT	CASSPTSTGERFSIQPQHF
TRBD1	few	TRBV5-1	TRBJ1-2	TGCGCCAGCAGCTTGGCCCTGGCAGGGGGGCTCTCCGGCTACACCTTC	CASSLALAGGLSGYTF
TRBD1	.	TRBV5-1	TRBJ2-3	TGCGCCAGCAACCTAAGGACAGGGGGAACAGATACGCAGTATTTT	CASNLRTGGTDTQYF
.	.	TRBV7-2	TRBJ2-5	TGTGCCAGCTCGTCGCTAGCGGAGACCCAGTACTTC	CASSSLAETQYF
.	.	TRBV2	TRBJ1-2	TGTGCCAGCAGTGTTTTTGACAGCTTGTATGGCTACACCTTC	CASSVFDSLYGYTF
TRBD2	.	TRBV9	TRBJ2-7	TGTGCCAGCAGCGTAGGAAGAATAGCGGGGGACGGCGAGCAGTACTTC	CASSVGRIAGDGEQYF
TRBD1	.	TRBV4-2	TRBJ1-1	TGTGCCAGCAGTACTAAACAGGGGGCGGACACTGAAGCTTTCTTT	CASSTKQGADTEAFF
TRBD1	.	TRBV28	TRBJ1-2	TGTGCCAGCAGCTACCCCCCGCGGACAGGGGGGATCATCTTC	CASSYPPRTGGIIF
.	.	TRBV11-2	TRBJ2-7	TGTGCCAGCAGCTTAGGGAGGGCGTCCTCCTACGAGCAGTACTTC	CASSLGRASSYEQYF
.	.	TRBV7-8	TRBJ1-6	TGTGCCAGCAGCTCTCCTAGACAGTATATTTACAATTCACCCCTCCACTTT	CASSSPRQYIYNSPLHF
.	.	TRBV14	TRBJ1-1	TGTGCCAGCAGCATAGGCGGGAACACTGAAGCTTTCTTT	CASSIGGNTEAFF